One T cell receptor beta chain is described in this entry. This clonotype was observed a handful of times. Its target antigen remains unknown. No clone much larger than this one lies a single base away; base qualities are absent. This sample was taken from a study of quantifying T cell responses using KT2 cells (dated by TCRdb to the late 2010s). Broadly, across the study: RNA was DNase-treated and reverse transcribed with TCR alpha and beta constant-region primers, mostly using SuperScript III. Under optimum conditions, the T4 ligation step was estimated to exceed 10% efficiency. To avoid over-amplification, PCR2 was carried out as a SYBR Green qPCR and halted once a predetermined fluorescence threshold was reached. Broader findings and caveats from the paper: Counts of KT2 alpha and beta sequences scaled linearly with input KT2 cell number over several orders of magnitude. No side-by-side comparison of the pipeline with other TCR sequencing techniques was included in the study. KT2 sequences were still detected at the lowest spike-in tested, roughly one KT2 cell per 100,000 PBMC. Detection of KT2 sequences showed saturation at very high KT2 spike-in numbers.

A distance of 13 bases separates the germline ends of V and J, which lose 5 bases and 2 bases respectively. The CDR3 contains 14 residues, cysteine and phenylalanine counted. Just CDR3 DNA is preserved here, 42 bases in frame from base 1. Looking up the germline V gene yields CDR1 SGHVS and CDR2 FQNEAQ. Library creation used UMI-ligation and nested PCR. A single-stranded oligonucleotide bearing the Illumina SP2 sequence and a UMI was ligated to the 3' end of the cDNA with T4 RNA ligase 1. PCR1 used around 4 cycles (98 degrees C 15 s, 69 degrees C 30 s, 72 degrees C 40 s), and the beta primer was an equimolar mix of RC1.1 and RC1.2 that covered TRBC1 and TRBC2. Starting at PCR2, the TCR alpha and beta chains were handled separately, and sample indices and Illumina adaptors were added. The UMI comprised 12 random nucleotides, as two hexamers separated by a spacer, placed after an 8-base spacer. The libraries were sequenced on an Illumina MiSeq using v2 2x251 paired-end chemistry, usually with more than 9 samples in each run. PhiX DNA at about 4.5-8% was added to each sequencing library to increase diversity. Concerning the study's data processing: The raw reads were converted into FASTQ with bcl2fastq and then demultiplexed by dual indices with Demultiplexor. V and J genes were assigned by Decombinator through tag matching, with a single base-pair mismatch permitted. UMIs were used by Collapsinator to correct both sequencing errors and frequency errors caused by PCR heterogeneity. CDR3Translator converted Decombinator identifiers to nucleotide sequence, translated to amino acids, and extracted CDR3 using C- and N-terminal motifs. A cluster of KT2 sequences that shared one unique molecular identifier was counted as a single distinct KT2 TCR. TCRdb itself trimmed the public reads at Q25 with fastp, ran MiXCR and retained productive beta chains. A single entry per CDR3 protein holds the most common genes and DNA from its merged rows. TCRdb, rather than the study authors, made the V and J calls. The sample yields approximately 60,000 distinct CDR3 sequences; 9% to 15% were counted once. Approximately 10% of the sample is in the top ten clones.

Known numbers of KT2, a T cell clone whose TCR had been sequenced previously, were spiked into unfractionated PBMC to test the sensitivity and accuracy of the pipeline. KT2 cells were mixed with a fixed number of PBMC to create a range of KT2-to-PBMC ratios. This sequence uses TRBV7-8 and TRBJ2-7, with the D gene call left open. Sequencing input: PBMCs spiked with cells of the T cell clone KT2. This receptor was obtained from a human donor. The sequenced DNA is TGTGCCAGCAGCCCCTCCGGGCCGCCCTACGAGCAGTACTTC. It translates as CASSPSGPPYEQYF.